Listed here are 11 T cell receptor beta chains from one sample, sequenced in a study of lymphopenia after photon versus proton radiotherapy. Only in-frame clones appear in the TCRdb table, and some are missing; sequencing was by immunoSEQ multiplex PCR. The data contain some 40,000 clones, about 86% of them seen just once; the ten biggest clones take up approximately 10%. The specimen was peripheral blood, collected from a patient treated with proton-based radiotherapy. These receptors came from a woman between 65 and 79 years old with pancreatic cancer. Some clones in this sample may be carry-over from other donors' samples.

The chain combines TRBV5-5 with TRBJ2-5; 8 positions match TRBD1. The CDR3 length is 15 residues. Unmatched junction bases numbered 6, after V lost 3 bases and J lost 2 bases. Germline values: CDR1 SGHKS, CDR2 YYEKEE (reference sequence). The CDR3 DNA sequence: TGTGCCAGCAGCTCCGGGACAGGCCTACAAGAGACCCAGTACTTC. The encoded protein is CASSSGTGLQETQYF.

The CDR3 here is CASSQEPDAARTAFF. The CDR3 DNA reads as TGCGCCAGCAGCCAAGAACCGGACGCCGCCCGGACGGCTTTCTTT. The V gene is TRBV4-1, the J gene TRBJ1-1; D uncertain. From germline, CDR1 is MGHRA and CDR2 YSYEKL. With 0 bases removed from V and 11 bases from J, the gap between germline ends came to 19 bases. The CDR3 covers 15 residues.

V is TRBV6-6 and J is TRBJ1-2; 7 positions match TRBD1. Looked up from germline, CDR1 is MNHNY and CDR2 is SVGAGI (reference sequence). The trim removed 2 bases at V and 5 bases at J, leaving 8 bases unmatched. This CDR3 has 15 amino acids. CDR3 protein: CASSYRDRPYYGYTF. The CDR3 DNA is TGTGCCAGCAGTTACAGGGACAGACCCTATTATGGCTACACCTTC.

This clone was recorded only once. The V and J genes are TRBV18 and TRBJ2-7; possible D gene TRBD1, 6 bases. The CDR3 runs 16 residues. Trimming took off 6 bases at V and 0 bases at J, with 18 bases between the two ends. Germline V gene data show CDR1 as KGHSH and CDR2 as LQKENI. The DNA for the CDR3 is TGTGCCAGCTCTCAGGGGACCCTTCTCTCCTCCTACGAGCAGTACTTC. Protein sequence: CASSQGTLLSSYEQYF.

This clone was seen only a few times. The rearrangement links TRBV19 to TRBJ2-7; TRBD2 agrees at 13 bases. The CDR3 spans 14 residues. CDR1 and CDR2 from the germline V gene are LNHDA and SQIVND (reference sequence). Trimming took 5 bases from V and 5 from J; bases not matched to a gene: 3. This CDR3 reads CASSLGTSGDEQYF. Here the CDR3 DNA reads TGTGCCAGTAGTCTCGGGACTAGCGGGGACGAGCAGTACTTC.

The chain has TRBV11-1 and TRBJ2-1; D is ambiguous. Trimming stripped 0 bases from V and 3 bases from J, with 6 bases between. The CDR3 extends over 14 amino acids. Germline lookup yields CDR1 SGHAT and CDR2 FQDESV (reference sequence). The CDR3 region has the DNA TGTGCCAGCAGCTTAGCCTCGGTCTACAATGAGCAGTTCTTC. It yields the protein CASSLASVYNEQFF.

The rearrangement links TRBV30 to TRBJ2-1, with a possible D match to TRBD1 (6 bases). V dropped 4 bases and J dropped 2 bases, with 9 bases sitting between them. The CDR3 has 13 amino acids. CDR1 and CDR2 from the germline V gene are GTSNPN and SVGIG (reference sequence). Here the CDR3 DNA reads TGTGCCTGGACGGACAGAGCCTACAATGAGCAGTTCTTC. Amino acid sequence: CAWTDRAYNEQFF.

V gene TRBV6-5 combines with J gene TRBJ1-3; D remains ambiguous. The CDR3 consists of 15 residues. CDR1 and CDR2 (germline): MNHEY, SVGAGI. Trimming took off 0 bases at V and 1 base at J, with 7 bases between the two ends. Here the CDR3 reads CASSYSGESGNTIYF. The DNA for the CDR3 is TGTGCCAGCAGTTACTCCGGGGAATCTGGAAACACCATATATTTT.

The chain couples TRBV11-3 to TRBJ2-2; no definite D call. The CDR3 runs to 14 residues. V lost 0 bases to trimming and J lost 8 bases, with 10 bases between them. CDR1 and CDR2 from the germline V gene are SGHNT and YENEEA. The CDR3 DNA sequence: TGTGCCAGCAGCTTAGATTTTACGTCTGGGGAGCTGTTTTTT. Translating it yields CASSLDFTSGELFF.

The V call is TRBV28, the J call TRBJ2-4; 7 bases align to TRBD2. The CDR3 covers 17 residues. Trimming removed 4 bases from V and 6 bases from J; junction bases left unmatched: 15. Germline CDR1 reads MDHEN; CDR2 reads SYDVKM. The CDR3 nucleotides read TGTGCCAGCAGTTCTCCCGGGGAGCGGGATTGGGGAAACATTCAGTACTTC. Translating it yields CASSSPGERDWGNIQYF.

The chain employs TRBV29-1 and TRBJ1-2, with 8 bases fitting TRBD1. Germline assignment: CDR1 SQVTM and CDR2 ANQGSEA. The CDR3 contains 13 residues. V lost 3 bases to trimming and J lost 6 bases; unmatched junction nucleotides: 6. The CDR3 DNA follows: TGCAGCGTTGAGATGGACAGGGAAGATGGCTACACCTTC. The encoded protein is CSVEMDREDGYTF.